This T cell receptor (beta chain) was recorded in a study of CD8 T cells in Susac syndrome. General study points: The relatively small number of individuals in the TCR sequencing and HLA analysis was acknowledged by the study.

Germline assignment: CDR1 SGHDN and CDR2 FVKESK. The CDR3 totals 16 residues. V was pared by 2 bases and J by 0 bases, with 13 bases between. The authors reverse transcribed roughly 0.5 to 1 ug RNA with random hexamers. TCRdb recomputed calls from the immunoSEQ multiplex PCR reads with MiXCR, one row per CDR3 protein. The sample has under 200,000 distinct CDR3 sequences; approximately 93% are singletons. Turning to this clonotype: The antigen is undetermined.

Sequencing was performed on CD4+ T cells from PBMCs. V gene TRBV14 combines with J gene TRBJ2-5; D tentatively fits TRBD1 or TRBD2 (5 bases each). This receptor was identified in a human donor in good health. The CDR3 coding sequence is TGTGCCAGCAGCCAACGGGGACGATTGTACCAAGAGACCCAGTACTTC. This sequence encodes CASSQRGRLYQETQYF. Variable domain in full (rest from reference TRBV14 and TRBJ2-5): EAGVTQFPSHSVIEKGQTVTLRCDPISGHDNLYWYRRVMGKEIKFLLHFVKESKQDESGMPNNRFLAERTGGTYSTLKVQPAELEDSGVYFCASSQRGRLYQETQYFGPGTRLLVL.